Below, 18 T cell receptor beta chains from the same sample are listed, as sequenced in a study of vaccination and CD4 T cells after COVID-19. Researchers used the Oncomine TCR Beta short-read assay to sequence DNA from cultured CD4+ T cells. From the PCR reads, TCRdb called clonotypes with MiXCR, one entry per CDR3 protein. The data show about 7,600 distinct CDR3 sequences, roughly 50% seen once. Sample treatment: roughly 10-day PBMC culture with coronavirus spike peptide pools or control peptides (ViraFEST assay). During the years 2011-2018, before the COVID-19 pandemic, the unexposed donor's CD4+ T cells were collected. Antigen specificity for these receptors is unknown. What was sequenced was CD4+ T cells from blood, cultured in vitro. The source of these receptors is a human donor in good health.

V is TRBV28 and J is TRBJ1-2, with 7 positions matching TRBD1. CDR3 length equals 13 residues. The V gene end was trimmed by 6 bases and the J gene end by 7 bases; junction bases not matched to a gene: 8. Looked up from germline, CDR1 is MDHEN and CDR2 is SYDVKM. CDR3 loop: CASSRQGGFGYTF. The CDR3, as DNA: TGTGCCAGCAGCCGACAGGGAGGGTTTGGCTACACCTTC.

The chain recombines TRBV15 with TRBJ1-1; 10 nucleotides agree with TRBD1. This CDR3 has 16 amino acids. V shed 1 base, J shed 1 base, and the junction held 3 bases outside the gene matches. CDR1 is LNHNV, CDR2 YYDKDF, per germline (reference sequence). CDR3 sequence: CATSRATGGRNTEAFF. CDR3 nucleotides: TGTGCCACCAGCAGAGCGACAGGGGGCAGGAACACTGAAGCTTTCTTT.

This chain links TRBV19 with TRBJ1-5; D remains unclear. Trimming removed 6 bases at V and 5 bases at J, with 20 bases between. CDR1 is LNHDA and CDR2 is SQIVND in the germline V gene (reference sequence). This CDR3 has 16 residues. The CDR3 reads CASRTRGRVNYQPQHF. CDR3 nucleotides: TGTGCCAGTAGGACCCGGGGTAGGGTCAACTATCAGCCCCAGCATTTT.

The CDR3, as DNA: TGTGCCAGCAGCTTTGAGGGCTATGGCTACACCTTC. Protein product: CASSFEGYGYTF. V usage is TRBV5-4 and J usage is TRBJ1-2; D is unclear. Trimming stripped 2 bases from V and 4 bases from J, with 6 bases between. This CDR3 comprises 12 residues. Germline CDR1 and CDR2: SGHNT and YYREEE (reference sequence).

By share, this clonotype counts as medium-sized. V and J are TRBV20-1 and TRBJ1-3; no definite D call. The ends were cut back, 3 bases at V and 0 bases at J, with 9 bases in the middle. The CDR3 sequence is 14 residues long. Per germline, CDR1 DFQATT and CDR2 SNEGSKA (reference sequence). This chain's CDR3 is CSASTAASGNTIYF. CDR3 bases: TGCAGTGCTAGCACGGCAGCCTCTGGAAACACCATATATTTT.

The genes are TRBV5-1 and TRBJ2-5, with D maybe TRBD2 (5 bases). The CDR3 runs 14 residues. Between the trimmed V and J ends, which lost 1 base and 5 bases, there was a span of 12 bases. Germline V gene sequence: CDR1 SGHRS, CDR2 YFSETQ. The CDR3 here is CASSLLGVTETQYF. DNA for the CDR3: TGCGCCAGCAGCTTGTTGGGAGTTACCGAGACCCAGTACTTC.

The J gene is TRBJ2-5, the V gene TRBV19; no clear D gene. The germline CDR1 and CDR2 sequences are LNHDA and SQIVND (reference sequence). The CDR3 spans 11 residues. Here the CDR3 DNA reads TGTATGGAGTGGACGGGAGAGACCCAGTACTTC. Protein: CMEWTGETQYF.

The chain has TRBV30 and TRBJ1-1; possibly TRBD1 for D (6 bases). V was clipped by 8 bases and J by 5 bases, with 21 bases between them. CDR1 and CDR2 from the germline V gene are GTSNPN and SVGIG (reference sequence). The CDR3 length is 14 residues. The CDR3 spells CAGRQYRVGTEAFF. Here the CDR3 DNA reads TGTGCCGGCCGACAGTACAGGGTAGGGACTGAAGCTTTCTTT.

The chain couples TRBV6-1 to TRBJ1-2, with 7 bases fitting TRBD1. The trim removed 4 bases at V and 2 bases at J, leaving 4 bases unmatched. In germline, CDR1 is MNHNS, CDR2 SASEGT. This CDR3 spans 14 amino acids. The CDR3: CASSGQGNNYGYTF. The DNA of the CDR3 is TGTGCCAGCAGTGGACAGGGCAACAACTATGGCTACACCTTC.

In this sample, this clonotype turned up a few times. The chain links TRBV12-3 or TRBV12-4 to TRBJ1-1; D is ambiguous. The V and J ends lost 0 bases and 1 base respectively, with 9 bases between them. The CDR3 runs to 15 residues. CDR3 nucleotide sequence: TGTGCCAGCAGTTTAGCGCTAAGACCGAACACTGAAGCTTTCTTT. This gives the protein CASSLALRPNTEAFF.

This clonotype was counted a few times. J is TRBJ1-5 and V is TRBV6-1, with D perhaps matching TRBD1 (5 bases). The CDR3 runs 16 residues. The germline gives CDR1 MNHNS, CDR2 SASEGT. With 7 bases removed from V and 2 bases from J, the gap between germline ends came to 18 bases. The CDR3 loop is CASTQKGQRGNQPQHF. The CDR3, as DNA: TGTGCCAGCACCCAAAAGGGGCAGAGGGGCAATCAGCCCCAGCATTTT.

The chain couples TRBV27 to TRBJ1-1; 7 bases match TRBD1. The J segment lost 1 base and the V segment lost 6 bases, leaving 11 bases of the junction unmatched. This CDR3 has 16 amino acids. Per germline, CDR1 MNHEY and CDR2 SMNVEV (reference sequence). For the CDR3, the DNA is TGTGCCAGCAGATCCCAGACAGGGCTGAGGAACACTGAAGCTTTCTTT. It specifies CASRSQTGLRNTEAFF.

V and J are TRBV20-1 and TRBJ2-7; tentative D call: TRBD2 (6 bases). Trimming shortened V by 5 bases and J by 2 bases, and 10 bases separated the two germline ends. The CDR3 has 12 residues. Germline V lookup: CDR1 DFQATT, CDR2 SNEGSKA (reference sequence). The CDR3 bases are TGCAGTGCTCCCAGCGGGCCCTACGAGCAGTACTTC. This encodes CSAPSGPYEQYF.

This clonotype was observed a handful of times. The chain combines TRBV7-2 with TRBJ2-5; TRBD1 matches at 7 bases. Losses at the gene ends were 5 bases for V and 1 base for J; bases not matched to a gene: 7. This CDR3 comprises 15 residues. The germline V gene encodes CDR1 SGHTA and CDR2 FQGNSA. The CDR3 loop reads CASSHSKGAQETQYF. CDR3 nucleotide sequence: TGTGCCAGCAGCCACAGTAAGGGGGCCCAAGAGACCCAGTACTTC.

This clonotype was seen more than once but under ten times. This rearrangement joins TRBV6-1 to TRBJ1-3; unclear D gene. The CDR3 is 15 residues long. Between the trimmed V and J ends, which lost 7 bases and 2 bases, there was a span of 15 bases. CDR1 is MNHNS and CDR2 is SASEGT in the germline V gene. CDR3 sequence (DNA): TGTGCCAGCATAAAACCGGGCTCAGCTGGAAACACCATATATTTT. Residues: CASIKPGSAGNTIYF.

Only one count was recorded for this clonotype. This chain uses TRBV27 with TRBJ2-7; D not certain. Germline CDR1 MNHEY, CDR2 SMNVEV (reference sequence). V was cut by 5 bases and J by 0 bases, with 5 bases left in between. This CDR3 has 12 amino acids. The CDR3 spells CASSTGSYEQYF. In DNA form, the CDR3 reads TGTGCCAGCAGTACTGGCTCCTACGAGCAGTACTTC.

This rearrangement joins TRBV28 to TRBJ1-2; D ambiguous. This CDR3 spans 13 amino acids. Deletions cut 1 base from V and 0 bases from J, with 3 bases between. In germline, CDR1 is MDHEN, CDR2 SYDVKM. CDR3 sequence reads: CASSLSANYGYTF. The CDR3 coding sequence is TGTGCCAGCAGTTTATCCGCTAACTATGGCTACACCTTC.

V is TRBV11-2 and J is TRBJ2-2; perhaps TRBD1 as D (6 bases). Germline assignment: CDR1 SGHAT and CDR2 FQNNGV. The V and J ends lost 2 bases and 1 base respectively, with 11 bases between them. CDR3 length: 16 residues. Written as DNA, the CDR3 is TGTGCCAGCAGCTTAATTGGGGGCCTGAACACCGGGGAGCTGTTTTTT. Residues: CASSLIGGLNTGELFF. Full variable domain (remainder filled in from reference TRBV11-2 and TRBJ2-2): EAGVAQSPRYKIIEKRQSVAFWCNPISGHATLYWYQQILGQGPKLLIQFQNNGVVDDSQLPKDRFSAERLKGVDSTLKIQPAKLEDSAVYLCASSLIGGLNTGELFFGEGSRLTVL.